The source of this T cell receptor (beta chain) is a study of neurological immune-mediated disorders. Study results and limitations: Healthy controls had more TCR clonal expansion than multiple sclerosis, which showed the least, whereas HTLV-1-associated myelopathy showed the most. Across subjects, no CDR3 amino acid sequence appeared in expanded clones of more than one subject, a finding that suggested private repertoires in all groups.

Per the germline V gene, CDR1 is ENHRY and CDR2 is SYGVKD. V shed 2 bases and J shed 6 bases, with 4 bases lying between them. The CDR3 sequence is 11 residues long. This clonotype came up a few times. Its antigen is currently unknown. The method for making cDNA was 5'RACE, and it used 10-nucleotide random UMIs. TCRdb processed the 5' RACE reads anew with MiXCR; each CDR3 protein has one entry. The table shows tens of thousands of distinct CDR3 sequences, with 10% occurring only once. This clonotype was obtained from a middle-aged man in good health. The chain is built from TRBV10-3 and TRBJ1-1, with D uncertain. Sample: PBMCs. In DNA form, the CDR3 reads TGTGCCATCAGTGAGGGTTCTGAAGCTTTCTTT. Amino acids: CAISEGSEAFF.